One and the same sample provided the 25 T cell receptor beta chains below, sequenced in a study of blood T cell repertoires in COVID-19. Only in-frame clones appear in the TCRdb table, and some are missing; sequencing was by immunoSEQ multiplex PCR. The repertoire includes 300,000 to 400,000 clones, roughly 90% of them detected once, and 0.95% to 1% sits in the top ten. Sample: PBMCs or T cells enriched from blood (not recorded which). The origin of the receptors is a woman in her twenties or thirties with acute COVID-19.

This chain connects TRBV15 to TRBJ1-4; perhaps TRBD1 as D (6 bases). Per germline, CDR1 LNHNV and CDR2 YYDKDF (reference sequence). The CDR3 runs 16 residues. V was clipped by 1 base and J by 8 bases, with 17 bases between them. The CDR3 nucleotides read TGTGCCACCAGCAGAGCCGCGACAGGTCTGAGGGAAAAACTGTTTTTT. Amino acid sequence: CATSRAATGLREKLFF.

The chain is built from TRBV24-1 and TRBJ1-1, with 10 bases that match TRBD1. This CDR3 is built from 16 residues. The junction had 6 bases not matched to a gene; V was cut back by 0 bases and J by 6 bases. The V gene's germline CDR1 is KGHDR and CDR2 SFDVKD. In DNA form, the CDR3 reads TGTGCCACCAGTGATTTGTCAACGGGACAGGGGCCTGAAGCTTTCTTT. Translating it yields CATSDLSTGQGPEAFF.

The chain has TRBV29-1 and TRBJ1-1, with a possible D match to TRBD1 (5 bases). The V gene lost 5 bases and the J gene lost 0 bases, with 10 bases spanning the gap. CDR3 size: 13 residues. Germline assignment: CDR1 SQVTM and CDR2 ANQGSEA. The CDR3 spells CSVPTGLNTEAFF. As DNA, the CDR3 is TGCAGCGTTCCTACAGGTTTGAACACTGAAGCTTTCTTT.

The chain is built from TRBV2 and TRBJ1-1; D is undetermined. The CDR3 sequence is 14 residues long. V was trimmed by 6 bases and J by 0 bases, leaving 11 bases between them. The germline gives CDR1 SNHLY, CDR2 FYNNEI. The CDR3 sequence is CASSLVSLNTEAFF. The CDR3 region has the DNA TGTGCCAGCAGCCTCGTCAGTTTGAACACTGAAGCTTTCTTT.

This rearrangement joins TRBV4-1 to TRBJ2-5; TRBD1 matches 11 bases. The CDR3 runs to 17 residues. Germline V gives CDR1 MGHRA, CDR2 YSYEKL. V lost 1 base and J lost 2; bases outside the gene matches: 6. The CDR3 loop reads CASSQGIGTGGQETQYF. CDR3 nucleotide sequence: TGCGCCAGCAGCCAAGGGATCGGGACAGGGGGACAAGAGACCCAGTACTTC.

The chain recombines TRBV6-5 with TRBJ1-1, with a possible D match to TRBD1 (6 bases). CDR1 and CDR2 (germline): MNHEY, SVGAGI. This CDR3 is 14 amino acids long. The ends were cut back, 7 bases at V and 0 bases at J, with 12 bases in the middle. CDR3 sequence: CASIKQGLNTEAFF. Here the CDR3 DNA reads TGTGCCAGCATTAAACAGGGATTGAACACTGAAGCTTTCTTT.

This sequence joins TRBV6-5 and TRBJ1-1, with 8 bases matching TRBD1. Trimming took 0 bases from V and 4 from J; bases not matched to a gene: 7. CDR3 size: 16 residues. Germline V CDR1 and CDR2: MNHEY, SVGAGI. CDR3 coding DNA: TGTGCCAGCAGTTACTCCTCGGACAGGGTGGGCACTGAAGCTTTCTTT. This sequence encodes CASSYSSDRVGTEAFF.

This chain links TRBV6-1 with TRBJ2-1, with TRBD2 matching over 11 bases. This CDR3 is built from 15 residues. Germline trimming cut 6 bases from V and 10 bases from J; bases unmatched to any gene: 11. The germline CDR1 and CDR2 sequences are MNHNS and SASEGT. CDR3 coding DNA: TGTGCCAGCAGGTCCTCTAGCGGGGGGCCCGGGGAGCAGTTCTTC. Amino acid sequence: CASRSSSGGPGEQFF.

This sequence joins TRBV10-3 and TRBJ1-2, with 7 bases that match TRBD1. CDR1 and CDR2 (germline): ENHRY, SYGVKD. This CDR3 spans 14 amino acids. J lost 4 bases, V lost 9 bases, and 11 bases had no gene match. CDR3 nucleotide sequence: TGTGCCATTGGTCTAGGGGGCGCGAGCTATGGCTACACCTTC. Encoded protein: CAIGLGGASYGYTF.

The J gene is TRBJ1-5, the V gene TRBV11-3; no definite D call. V was shortened by 2 bases and J by 10 bases, with 15 bases between the two germline ends. The CDR3 spans 14 residues. Germline V gene lookup returns CDR1 SGHNT and CDR2 YENEEA. DNA for the CDR3: TGTGCCAGCAGCTTACTTAACCCTCACTCTCCCCAGCATTTT. It encodes CASSLLNPHSPQHF.

This chain links TRBV18 with TRBJ2-7; 10 bases are a match to TRBD1. The V and J ends lost 1 base and 5 bases, in that order; junction bases with no gene match: 2. Germline-derived CDR1 and CDR2 are KGHSH and LQKENI. The CDR3 totals 14 residues. The CDR3 DNA reads as TGTGCCAGCTCACCACTGACAGGGGGCGACGAGCAGTACTTC. It is translated as CASSPLTGGDEQYF.

This chain links TRBV5-1 with TRBJ1-1, with D possibly being TRBD1 (6 bases). There are 14 residues in the CDR3. V shed 4 bases and J shed 1 base, with 11 bases lying between them. Germline loops: CDR1 SGHRS, CDR2 YFSETQ. The CDR3 coding sequence is TGCGCCAGCAGCACCCAGACAGGGAACACTGAAGCTTTCTTT. Amino acid sequence: CASSTQTGNTEAFF.

Many counts were recorded for this clone. This chain connects TRBV7-3 to TRBJ2-1; perhaps TRBD2 as D (6 bases). Germline V gives CDR1 SGHTA, CDR2 FQGTGA. V was cut by 4 bases and J by 10 bases, with 17 bases left in between. There are 14 residues in the CDR3. The DNA of the CDR3 is TGTGCCAGCAGCTCCGGGGGATCGGTCGGAGAGCAGTTCTTC. This encodes CASSSGGSVGEQFF.

This clone was counted only a few times. This chain uses TRBV6-5 with TRBJ1-1; TRBD1 is a possible D gene (6 bases). Trimming took 7 bases from V and 5 from J, leaving 14 bases between them. Germline CDR1 and CDR2: MNHEY and SVGAGI. The CDR3 spans 13 residues. The CDR3 nucleotides read TGTGCCAGCACCGAAGGGGGGGGGACTGAAGCTTTCTTT. Translating gives CASTEGGGTEAFF.

This clone appeared a single time. J is TRBJ2-3 and V is TRBV18, with 10 bases aligning to TRBD2. Germline assignment: CDR1 KGHSH and CDR2 LQKENI. The ends lost 4 bases at V and 6 bases at J; junction bases unmatched: 7. The CDR3 covers 15 residues. Here the CDR3 DNA reads TGTGCCAGCTCACACGGGACTAGCGCTGGTGATACGCAGTATTTT. This sequence encodes CASSHGTSAGDTQYF.

V gene TRBV24-1 combines with J gene TRBJ2-1, with 8 bases identical to TRBD2. V was pared by 9 bases and J by 7 bases, with 10 bases of the junction left unmatched. CDR1 is KGHDR, CDR2 SFDVKD, per germline. This CDR3 spans 14 amino acids. The CDR3 DNA sequence: TGTGCCACCGATTCGGGGGGGCCTAAGAATGAGCAGTTCTTC. This sequence encodes CATDSGGPKNEQFF.

This sequence joins TRBV12-5 and TRBJ2-7, with a possible D match to TRBD1 (6 bases). CDR1 is LGHNT, CDR2 FRNRAP, per germline. V lost 5 bases and J 3 bases, leaving 20 bases between the germline ends. This CDR3 has 16 residues. The CDR3, as DNA: TGTGCTAGTGGTCTCCCGACCGGGACAAATTACTACGAGCAGTACTTC. Its protein is CASGLPTGTNYYEQYF.

The chain couples TRBV5-6 to TRBJ1-5; D remains ambiguous. Trimming pared 4 bases from V and 0 bases from J, leaving 14 bases between. The CDR3 contains 16 residues. The germline CDR1 and CDR2 sequences are SGHDT and YYEEEE. CDR3 sequence (DNA): TGTGCCAGCAGCGGGCCCGGGATAGTTAGCAATCAGCCCCAGCATTTT. Translating gives CASSGPGIVSNQPQHF.

V and J are TRBV6-1 and TRBJ2-7; weak D call: TRBD2 (6 bases). The CDR3 is made up of 17 amino acids. V was clipped by 5 bases and J by 0 bases, with 20 bases between them. The germline CDR1 and CDR2 sequences are MNHNS and SASEGT. The CDR3 region has the DNA TGTGCCAGCAGTAAAGACATACCGGGACTTCCCTCCTACGAGCAGTACTTC. This translates into CASSKDIPGLPSYEQYF.

V is TRBV6-5 and J is TRBJ1-1; no firm D call. The CDR3 extends over 13 amino acids. The germline gives CDR1 MNHEY, CDR2 SVGAGI. Trimming left V 4 bases short and J 7 bases short, with 13 bases between. The CDR3, as DNA: TGTGCCAGCAGTTTCGGGAGCCTTAATGAAGCTTTCTTT. Its translation is CASSFGSLNEAFF.

The sample holds a few counts of this clone. The chain has TRBV7-8 and TRBJ1-5; a possible D gene is TRBD1 (5 bases). V lost 5 bases, J lost 3 bases, and 14 bases lay in between. The germline gives CDR1 SGHVS, CDR2 FQNEAQ. The CDR3 contains 15 residues. Here the CDR3 reads CASSLMGTLNQPQHF. CDR3 nucleotide sequence: TGTGCCAGCAGCCTTATGGGGACTCTCAATCAGCCCCAGCATTTT.

This CDR3 is CASRSGQGARGGYTF. In DNA, the CDR3 is TGTGCCAGCCGTTCGGGACAGGGGGCGCGAGGCGGCTACACCTTC. The J gene is TRBJ1-2, the V gene TRBV27; 12 bases map to TRBD1. J was trimmed by 8 bases and V by 8 bases; bases with no gene match: 12. The germline V gene encodes CDR1 MNHEY and CDR2 SMNVEV (reference sequence). The CDR3 contains 15 residues.

The rearrangement joins TRBV27 to TRBJ1-6; D is possibly TRBD1 (6 bases). Germline loops: CDR1 MNHEY, CDR2 SMNVEV (reference sequence). This CDR3 spans 18 amino acids. With 0 bases removed from V and 7 bases from J, the gap between germline ends came to 19 bases. This chain's CDR3 is CASSLSSRTDRLNSPLHF. DNA of the CDR3: TGTGCCAGCAGTTTATCTTCCCGTACGGACAGATTGAATTCACCCCTCCACTTT.

The CDR3 spells CASSSTGNGYTF. The CDR3 region has the DNA TGCGCCAGCAGCTCTACAGGGAATGGCTACACCTTC. This chain connects TRBV5-1 to TRBJ1-2; D possibly corresponds to TRBD1 (6 bases). Per the germline V gene, CDR1 is SGHRS and CDR2 is YFSETQ. This CDR3 spans 12 amino acids. V lost 3 bases and J 6 bases, leaving 9 bases between the germline ends.

The chain links TRBV21-1 to TRBJ2-1; TRBD2, the D gene given by the table, was not confirmed from the DNA. TRBV21-1 constitutes a pseudogene. The CDR3 contains 16 residues. CDR3 DNA: TGTGCCAGCAGCCGACCTAGCGGGGGGCCCGTGAGTGAGCAGTTCTTC. Its protein is CASSRPSGGPVSEQFF.